This record concerns one T cell receptor beta chain sequence. The ends lost 2 bases at V and 8 bases at J; junction bases unmatched: 5. Germline CDR1 reads SEHNR; CDR2 reads FQNEAQ (reference sequence). This CDR3 spans 13 amino acids. This record belongs to a study of blood T cell repertoires in COVID-19. TCRdb's copy holds only in-frame clones and misses some; the assay was immunoSEQ multiplex PCR. The sample records 200,000 to 250,000 clones, about 83% being singletons. Followed longitudinally, the Seattle patients had been enrolled during active infection. The chain has TRBV7-9 and TRBJ1-1, with 7 bases aligning to TRBD1. Sequenced: peripheral blood. The clonotype originates from a woman in her twenties or thirties with COVID-19, enrolled during active disease. This chain's CDR3 is CASSLPSTGEAFF. CDR3 nucleotides: TGTGCCAGCAGCTTACCCTCGACAGGGGAAGCTTTCTTT.